What follows are 18 T cell receptor beta chains derived from one specimen sequenced in a study of blood T cell repertoires in COVID-19. Repertoires were generated with immunoSEQ multiplex PCR, while TCRdb's copy carries only in-frame clones and drops some. The sample has 200,000 to 250,000 clones, about 86% seen once; the top ten hold 2% to 2.5%. Specimen: peripheral blood. These receptors were taken from a woman between 45 and 60 years old with acute or convalescent COVID-19.

The chain recombines TRBV7-2 with TRBJ1-4; 7 bases line up with TRBD1. Germline V gene sequence: CDR1 SGHTA, CDR2 FQGNSA. The V gene end was trimmed by 1 base and the J gene end by 5 bases; junction bases not matched to a gene: 4. The CDR3 covers 15 residues. CDR3 residues: CASSLGQGLNEKLFF. The CDR3 nucleotides are TGTGCCAGCAGCTTAGGACAGGGATTAAATGAAAAACTGTTTTTT.

This chain links TRBV12-3 or TRBV12-4 with TRBJ1-1; unclear D gene. This CDR3 region has 12 residues. The V end lost 3 bases, the J end lost 3 bases, and 5 bases lay between the germline ends. The CDR3 DNA reads as TGTGCCAGCAGTTTTCTAGACACTGAAGCTTTCTTT. Protein product: CASSFLDTEAFF.

The chain combines TRBV9 with TRBJ1-3, with D maybe TRBD1 (6 bases). The CDR3 runs to 16 residues. Per germline, CDR1 SGDLS and CDR2 YYNGEE. V lost 1 base to trimming and J lost 1 base, with 12 bases between them. The CDR3 spells CASSVMDSESGNTIYF. The CDR3, as DNA: TGTGCCAGCAGCGTAATGGACAGTGAGTCTGGAAACACCATATATTTT.

The J gene is TRBJ1-2, the V gene TRBV30, with D unclear. The V end was cut by 2 bases, the J end by 5 bases, with 15 bases between. The CDR3 totals 14 residues. Germline V CDR1 and CDR2: GTSNPN, SVGIG (reference sequence). The DNA for the CDR3 is TGTGCCTGGAGTTTTGGCAGAAACCCTTATGGCTACACCTTC. It is translated as CAWSFGRNPYGYTF.

This clone showed up just once. The V gene is TRBV15, the J gene TRBJ1-2, with 9 bases fitting TRBD1. CDR3 length: 12 residues. The V gene's germline CDR1 is LNHNV and CDR2 YYDKDF (reference sequence). With 5 bases clipped from V and 8 bases from J, the junction kept 3 bases outside the gene matches. The CDR3 region is CATSRDREGYTF. The CDR3 DNA reads as TGTGCCACCAGCCGGGACAGGGAAGGCTACACCTTC. Full variable domain (remainder filled in from reference TRBV15 and TRBJ1-2): DAMVIQNPRYQVTQFGKPVTLSCSQTLNHNVMYWYQQKSSQAPKLLFHYYDKDFNNEADTPDNFQSRRPNTSFCFLDIRSPGLGDTAMYLCATSRDREGYTFGSGTRLTVV.

The chain employs TRBV7-9 and TRBJ2-1, with 8 positions matching TRBD1. Losses at the gene ends were 6 bases for V and 8 bases for J; bases not matched to a gene: 9. The germline gives CDR1 SEHNR, CDR2 FQNEAQ (reference sequence). CDR3 length equals 14 residues. The chain's CDR3 is CASSSTGVTDEQFF. The DNA for the CDR3 is TGTGCCAGCAGTTCGACAGGGGTCACGGATGAGCAGTTCTTC.

This sequence joins TRBV3-1 (or the pseudogene TRBV3-2) and TRBJ1-1, with D perhaps matching TRBD1 (6 bases). The CDR3 length is 12 residues. CDR1 and CDR2 from the germline V gene are LGHDT and YNNKEL (reference sequence). Trimming removed 1 base at V and 7 bases at J, with 7 bases between. In DNA form, the CDR3 reads TGTGCCAGCAGCCAAGCAGGGGTTGAAGCTTTCTTT. This gives the protein CASSQAGVEAFF.

The V call is TRBV19, the J call TRBJ1-4; D perhaps matches TRBD1 (6 bases). This CDR3 is 14 amino acids long. The germline CDR1 and CDR2 sequences are LNHDA and SQIVND (reference sequence). Trimming cost V 7 bases and J 0 bases, with 9 bases left between them. CDR3 DNA: TGTGCCAGTATGGACAGAGCAACTAATGAAAAACTGTTTTTT. This encodes CASMDRATNEKLFF.

J is TRBJ1-6 and V is TRBV27, with D maybe TRBD1 (6 bases). CDR1 is MNHEY, CDR2 SMNVEV, per germline (reference sequence). The CDR3 is made up of 16 amino acids. V was shortened by 6 bases and J by 10 bases, with 22 bases between the two germline ends. The DNA of the CDR3 is TGTGCCAGCAGGGACCTAGGGGAGGGGGTTAGGTCACCCCTCCACTTT. Its translation: CASRDLGEGVRSPLHF.

The V and J genes are TRBV5-1 and TRBJ1-2, with 7 positions matching TRBD1. This CDR3 is 15 amino acids long. The germline V gene has CDR1 SGHRS and CDR2 YFSETQ. The V segment lost 0 bases and the J segment 3 bases; nucleotides outside the gene matches: 5. This chain's CDR3 is CASSLDPGGDYGYTF. CDR3 coding DNA: TGCGCCAGCAGCTTGGATCCAGGGGGTGACTATGGCTACACCTTC. Based on the CDR3 plus reference TRBV5-1 and TRBJ1-2, the full variable domain is KAGVTQTPRYLIKTRGQQVTLSCSPISGHRSVSWYQQTPGQGLQFLFEYFSETQRNKGNFPGRFSGRQFSNSRSEMNVSTLELGDSALYLCASSLDPGGDYGYTFGSGTRLTVV.

This clone appeared once. The gene calls are TRBV15 and TRBJ2-5, with 9 bases identical to TRBD1. The germline V gene encodes CDR1 LNHNV and CDR2 YYDKDF (reference sequence). V shed 3 bases and J 4 bases; nucleotides not matched to a gene: 6. This CDR3 is 15 amino acids long. The CDR3 region has the DNA TGTGCCACCAGCAGCTTACAGGGGGCTGGAGAGACCCAGTACTTC. Residues: CATSSLQGAGETQYF. The full variable domain, completed using reference TRBV15 and TRBJ2-5, is DAMVIQNPRYQVTQFGKPVTLSCSQTLNHNVMYWYQQKSSQAPKLLFHYYDKDFNNEADTPDNFQSRRPNTSFCFLDIRSPGLGDTAMYLCATSSLQGAGETQYFGPGTRLLVL.

This clone was seen just once. This sequence joins TRBV9 and TRBJ1-4; tentative D call: TRBD1 (5 bases). Trimming removed 0 bases at V and 6 bases at J, with 15 bases between. CDR3 size: 16 residues. From germline, CDR1 is SGDLS and CDR2 YYNGEE. CDR3 bases: TGTGCCAGCAGCGTAGACAACGGCAGGGCATATGAAAAACTGTTTTTT. This sequence encodes CASSVDNGRAYEKLFF.

This chain joins TRBV10-1 and TRBJ2-4; 7 bases agree with TRBD2. J gave up 0 bases and V 2 bases, and 13 bases lay outside the gene matches. CDR3 size: 19 residues. CDR1 WNHNN and CDR2 SYGVQD come from the germline V gene (reference sequence). The CDR3 protein is CASSEAFFLLARAKNIQYF. The CDR3 nucleotides read TGCGCCAGCAGTGAGGCTTTTTTTTTACTAGCGCGAGCCAAAAACATTCAGTACTTC.

This sequence joins TRBV29-1 and TRBJ2-3, with TRBD2 as a possible D gene (6 bases). The CDR3 is 14 residues long. CDR1 is SQVTM, CDR2 ANQGSEA, per germline. Trimming removed 6 bases from V and 4 bases from J, with 17 bases in between. The CDR3 DNA reads as TGCAGCGTGCCGGGACTCTTGAGGGCAGATACGCAGTATTTT. Amino acid sequence: CSVPGLLRADTQYF.

The rearrangement uses TRBV19 and TRBJ2-7, with D possibly being TRBD1 (5 bases). This CDR3 has 13 residues. Germline loops: CDR1 LNHDA, CDR2 SQIVND (reference sequence). Trimming took 4 bases from V and 4 from J, leaving 11 bases between them. The CDR3 coding sequence is TGTGCCAGTAGTACCTTAGACAGTTACGAGCAGTACTTC. Its protein product is CASSTLDSYEQYF. The entire variable domain, with the rest obtained from reference TRBV19 and TRBJ2-7, is as follows: DGGITQSPKYLFRKEGQNVTLSCEQNLNHDAMYWYRQDPGQGLRLIYYSQIVNDFQKGDIAEGYSVSREKKESFPLTVTSAQKNPTAFYLCASSTLDSYEQYFGPGTRLTVT.

This chain links TRBV9 with TRBJ2-3; D call uncertain. The CDR3 extends over 15 amino acids. V was shortened by 3 bases and J by 0 bases, with 11 bases between the two germline ends. Per germline, CDR1 SGDLS and CDR2 YYNGEE. The CDR3 nucleotides are TGTGCCAGCAGCGCTACAGCTTTTAGCACAGATACGCAGTATTTT. Protein: CASSATAFSTDTQYF.

The rearrangement uses TRBV3-1 (or the pseudogene TRBV3-2) and TRBJ2-3, with unresolved D. The germline V gene has CDR1 LGHDT and CDR2 YNNKEL (reference sequence). This CDR3 spans 13 amino acids. V shed 5 bases and J shed 1 base, with 7 bases lying between them. The CDR3 loop is CASSTYGTDTQYF. DNA of the CDR3: TGTGCCAGCAGCACCTATGGCACAGATACGCAGTATTTT.

The chain combines TRBV19 with TRBJ2-2, with 12 bases lining up with TRBD2. The ends lost 7 bases at V and 2 bases at J; junction bases unmatched: 5. The length of the CDR3 is 16 residues. Germline V CDR1 and CDR2: LNHDA, SQIVND (reference sequence). CDR3 coding DNA: TGTGCCAGTAACCCTAGCGGGAGGGAAAACACCGGGGAGCTGTTTTTT. This gives the protein CASNPSGRENTGELFF.